This TCR beta chain was identified during a study of blood T cell repertoires in COVID-19. Study-wide background: The origin of the acute and convalescent COVID-19 samples was the United States, Italy and Spain.

Ages ranged from about 18 to 89 years, with residence in 20 to 30 US areas. Cohort 3 recovered donors had two negative PCRs, clearance, or symptom resolution. This CDR3 is 12 amino acids long. CDR1 and CDR2 (germline): MNHEY, SVGAGI. V gave up 6 bases and J gave up 11 bases, with 16 bases separating them. Original analysis: Scientists estimated how many nucleated cells there were by amplifying reference gene primers. Sequencing used immunoSEQ multiplex PCR; TCRdb keeps in-frame clones, though not all of them. The V and J calls and the clone size are those of that table, but D and trimming were determined from the DNA. The sample has some 390,000 clones; around 89% are singletons.

V gene TRBV6-5 combines with J gene TRBJ1-1; weak D call: TRBD1 (5 bases). The specimen was PBMCs or T cells enriched from blood (not recorded which). The receptor was derived from a man aged 25 to 40 who had recovered from COVID-19. CDR3 nucleotides: TGTGCCAGCAGCCCGGGGGACCTAGTGGCTTTCTTT. Amino acid sequence: CASSPGDLVAFF.